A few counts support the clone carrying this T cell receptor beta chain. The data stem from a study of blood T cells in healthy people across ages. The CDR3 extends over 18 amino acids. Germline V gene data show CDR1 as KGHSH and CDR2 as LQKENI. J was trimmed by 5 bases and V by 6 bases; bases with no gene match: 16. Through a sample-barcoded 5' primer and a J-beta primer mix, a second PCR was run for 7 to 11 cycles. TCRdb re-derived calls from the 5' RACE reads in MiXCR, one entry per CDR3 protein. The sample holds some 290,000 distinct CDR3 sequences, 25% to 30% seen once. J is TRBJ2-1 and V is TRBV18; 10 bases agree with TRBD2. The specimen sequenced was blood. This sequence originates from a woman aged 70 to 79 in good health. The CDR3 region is CASSSRGMSTSGNNEQFF. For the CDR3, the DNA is TGTGCCAGCTCGAGCCGAGGGATGAGTACTAGCGGGAACAATGAGCAGTTCTTC.